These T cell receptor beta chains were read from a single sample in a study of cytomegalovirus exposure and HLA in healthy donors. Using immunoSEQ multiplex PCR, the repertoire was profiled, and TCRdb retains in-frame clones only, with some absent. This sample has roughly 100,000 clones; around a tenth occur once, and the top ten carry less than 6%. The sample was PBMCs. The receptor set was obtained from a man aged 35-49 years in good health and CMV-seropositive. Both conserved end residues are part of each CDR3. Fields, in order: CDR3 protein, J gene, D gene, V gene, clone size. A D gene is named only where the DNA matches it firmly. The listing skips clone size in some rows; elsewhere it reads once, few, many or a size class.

cdr3_aa: CASSLPLREAYEQYF; j_call: TRBJ2-7; d_call: .; v_call: TRBV5-6; clone_size: few
cdr3_aa: CASSLTGSEPYEQYF; j_call: TRBJ2-7; d_call: .; v_call: TRBV5-1; clone_size: .
cdr3_aa: CASSPEASGNTIYF; j_call: TRBJ1-3; d_call: .; v_call: TRBV18; clone_size: few
cdr3_aa: CASSLAGGPTDTQYF; j_call: TRBJ2-3; d_call: TRBD2; v_call: TRBV7-3; clone_size: few
cdr3_aa: CASSRLAGEFEQYF; j_call: TRBJ2-7; d_call: TRBD2; v_call: TRBV14; clone_size: .
cdr3_aa: CASSGRSSYEQYF; j_call: TRBJ2-7; d_call: .; v_call: TRBV28; clone_size: .
cdr3_aa: CASSLQVNTEAFF; j_call: TRBJ1-1; d_call: .; v_call: TRBV7-3; clone_size: .
cdr3_aa: CASSLTGHTEAFF; j_call: TRBJ1-1; d_call: .; v_call: TRBV28; clone_size: few
cdr3_aa: CASTPLGGYNEQFF; j_call: TRBJ2-1; d_call: .; v_call: TRBV27; clone_size: .
cdr3_aa: CASSKRDGSYNEQFF; j_call: TRBJ2-1; d_call: TRBD2; v_call: TRBV19; clone_size: .
cdr3_aa: CASSVGLANNEQFF; j_call: TRBJ2-1; d_call: TRBD2; v_call: TRBV9; clone_size: .
cdr3_aa: CSVLTGSLKYF; j_call: TRBJ2-7; d_call: .; v_call: TRBV29-1; clone_size: few
cdr3_aa: CASSKGQGVYEQYF; j_call: TRBJ2-7; d_call: TRBD1; v_call: TRBV7-9; clone_size: few
cdr3_aa: CASSQKRGGPCWAKGRVWETQYF; j_call: TRBJ2-5; d_call: .; v_call: TRBV4-2; clone_size: .
cdr3_aa: CASGREANVLTF; j_call: TRBJ2-6; d_call: .; v_call: TRBV2; clone_size: .
cdr3_aa: CASSQRPGQGDSYEQYF; j_call: TRBJ2-7; d_call: TRBD1; v_call: TRBV4-3; clone_size: .
cdr3_aa: CASHPGLAGKYEQYF; j_call: TRBJ2-7; d_call: TRBD2; v_call: TRBV27; clone_size: .
cdr3_aa: CSVVGQHYGYTF; j_call: TRBJ1-2; d_call: TRBD1; v_call: TRBV29-1; clone_size: few
cdr3_aa: CASRVGAYNYGYTF; j_call: TRBJ1-2; d_call: .; v_call: TRBV5-6; clone_size: .
cdr3_aa: CASSVGRAGGGEQFF; j_call: TRBJ2-1; d_call: .; v_call: TRBV9; clone_size: .
cdr3_aa: CASRQGAEETQYF; j_call: TRBJ2-5; d_call: TRBD1; v_call: TRBV5-1; clone_size: .
cdr3_aa: CAIGTGAREQYF; j_call: TRBJ2-7; d_call: TRBD1; v_call: TRBV10-3; clone_size: few
cdr3_aa: CASSLQGARQPQHF; j_call: TRBJ1-5; d_call: TRBD1; v_call: TRBV28; clone_size: few
cdr3_aa: CASAGGQGRTIYF; j_call: TRBJ1-3; d_call: TRBD1; v_call: TRBV2; clone_size: few
cdr3_aa: CASSLQAGGYNEQFF; j_call: TRBJ2-1; d_call: TRBD2; v_call: TRBV28; clone_size: few
cdr3_aa: CATQGSGNTIYF; j_call: TRBJ1-3; d_call: .; v_call: TRBV6-5; clone_size: few
cdr3_aa: CATNEGLSSYEQYF; j_call: TRBJ2-7; d_call: .; v_call: TRBV15; clone_size: .
cdr3_aa: CASSLQGETEAFF; j_call: TRBJ1-1; d_call: TRBD1; v_call: TRBV7-6; clone_size: .
cdr3_aa: CASSWQTSNYGYTF; j_call: TRBJ1-2; d_call: .; v_call: TRBV5-1; clone_size: .
cdr3_aa: CSVEDGHQPQHF; j_call: TRBJ1-5; d_call: .; v_call: TRBV29-1; clone_size: .
cdr3_aa: CASSLGAGEGYTF; j_call: TRBJ1-2; d_call: .; v_call: TRBV13; clone_size: .
cdr3_aa: CASSEAIRREARSAQYF; j_call: TRBJ2-5; d_call: TRBD2; v_call: TRBV6-1; clone_size: few
cdr3_aa: CASSRDRGANYGYTF; j_call: TRBJ1-2; d_call: TRBD1; v_call: TRBV6-1; clone_size: .
cdr3_aa: CASSEDSGSSYEQYF; j_call: TRBJ2-7; d_call: TRBD2; v_call: TRBV6-1; clone_size: many
cdr3_aa: CARSSNEQYF; j_call: TRBJ2-7; d_call: .; v_call: TRBV5-3; clone_size: .
cdr3_aa: CASSVGADTQYF; j_call: TRBJ2-3; d_call: .; v_call: TRBV2; clone_size: few
cdr3_aa: CASSQIMNTEAFF; j_call: TRBJ1-1; d_call: .; v_call: TRBV14; clone_size: .
cdr3_aa: CASSLWTSSYEQYF; j_call: TRBJ2-7; d_call: .; v_call: TRBV6-5; clone_size: few
cdr3_aa: CASSPQQGHGYTF; j_call: TRBJ1-2; d_call: TRBD1; v_call: TRBV16; clone_size: few
cdr3_aa: CASSWDINTEAFF; j_call: TRBJ1-1; d_call: .; v_call: TRBV6-4; clone_size: .
cdr3_aa: CASSPQWASGNTIYF; j_call: TRBJ1-3; d_call: .; v_call: TRBV9; clone_size: few
cdr3_aa: CASSEDSFQPQHF; j_call: TRBJ1-5; d_call: .; v_call: TRBV10-2; clone_size: few
cdr3_aa: CASSLAAVKRPHNEQFF; j_call: TRBJ2-1; d_call: .; v_call: TRBV7-6; clone_size: .
cdr3_aa: CASSLTSALHTQYF; j_call: TRBJ2-3; d_call: TRBD2; v_call: TRBV5-6; clone_size: few
cdr3_aa: CASSLDSVGTGELFF; j_call: TRBJ2-2; d_call: .; v_call: TRBV28; clone_size: few
cdr3_aa: CASSSNTAGNEAFF; j_call: TRBJ1-1; d_call: .; v_call: TRBV7-9; clone_size: .
cdr3_aa: CSVRAGDPNSPLHF; j_call: TRBJ1-6; d_call: .; v_call: TRBV29-1; clone_size: few
cdr3_aa: CASSYDNFYGYTF; j_call: TRBJ1-2; d_call: .; v_call: TRBV5-8; clone_size: .